This T cell receptor beta chain was sequenced in a study of T cells in Graves' hyperthyroidism and ophthalmopathy. Germline lookup yields CDR1 MGHRA and CDR2 YSYEKL. The ends were cut back, 1 base at V and 9 bases at J, with 7 bases in the middle. This CDR3 is 13 amino acids long. Amplified regions were TCR beta CDR3 sequences from RNA transcripts. During a first-round RT-PCR of the TCR CDR3, the HTBI primer set was used. TCRdb re-called the multiplex PCR reads through MiXCR, storing one row per CDR3 protein. The sample holds hundreds of thousands of distinct CDR3 sequences, roughly 40% seen once. The table lists this clonotype with a few counts. Its antigen is unidentified. Study-level results: A model of 13 V-J features distinguished ophthalmopathy from stable hyperthyroidism. The model predicted ophthalmopathy a median roughly six months before onset.

The receptor comes from a man aged 18 to 29 with Graves' hyperthyroidism. The rearrangement joins TRBV4-1 to TRBJ1-6, with D unresolved. Input material: blood. The CDR3 DNA reads as TGCGCCAGCAGCCAAGGCCCAGTTTCACCCCTCCACTTT. It yields the protein CASSQGPVSPLHF.